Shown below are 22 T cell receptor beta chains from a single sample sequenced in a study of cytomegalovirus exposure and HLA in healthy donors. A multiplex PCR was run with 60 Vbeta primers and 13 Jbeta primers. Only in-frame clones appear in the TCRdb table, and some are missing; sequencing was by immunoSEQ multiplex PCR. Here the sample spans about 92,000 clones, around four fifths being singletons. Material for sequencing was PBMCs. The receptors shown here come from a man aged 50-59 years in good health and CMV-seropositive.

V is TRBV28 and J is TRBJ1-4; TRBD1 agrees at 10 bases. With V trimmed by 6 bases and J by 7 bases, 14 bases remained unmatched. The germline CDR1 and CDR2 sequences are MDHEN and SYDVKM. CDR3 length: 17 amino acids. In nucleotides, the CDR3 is TGTGCCAGCAGCCCGGACAGGGGGGGTATTGATAGTGAAAAACTGTTTTTT. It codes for CASSPDRGGIDSEKLFF.

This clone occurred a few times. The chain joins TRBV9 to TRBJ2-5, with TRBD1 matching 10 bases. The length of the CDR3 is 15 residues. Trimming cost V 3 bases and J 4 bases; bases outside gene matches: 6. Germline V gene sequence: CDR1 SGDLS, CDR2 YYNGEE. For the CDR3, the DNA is TGTGCCAGCAGCGCCGCCGGGACAGGGGCAGAGACCCAGTACTTC. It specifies CASSAAGTGAETQYF.

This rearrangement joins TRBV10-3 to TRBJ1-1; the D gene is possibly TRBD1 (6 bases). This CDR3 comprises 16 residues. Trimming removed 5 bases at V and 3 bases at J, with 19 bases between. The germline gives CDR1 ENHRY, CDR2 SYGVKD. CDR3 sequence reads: CAISPGAGVGDTEAFF. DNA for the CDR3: TGTGCCATCAGTCCGGGGGCGGGGGTAGGCGACACTGAAGCTTTCTTT.

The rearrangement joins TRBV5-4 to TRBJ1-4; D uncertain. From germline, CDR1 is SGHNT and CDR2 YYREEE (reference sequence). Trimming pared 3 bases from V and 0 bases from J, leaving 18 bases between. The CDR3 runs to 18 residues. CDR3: CASSWRVLGIPTNEKLFF. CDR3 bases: TGTGCCAGCAGCTGGAGGGTTTTGGGGATTCCAACTAATGAAAAACTGTTTTTT.

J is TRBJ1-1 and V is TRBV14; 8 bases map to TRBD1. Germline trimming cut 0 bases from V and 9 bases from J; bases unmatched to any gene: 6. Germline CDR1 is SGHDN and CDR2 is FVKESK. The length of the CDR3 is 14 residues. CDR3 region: CASSQDIRTGKAFF. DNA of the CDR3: TGTGCCAGCAGCCAAGATATAAGGACAGGGAAAGCTTTCTTT. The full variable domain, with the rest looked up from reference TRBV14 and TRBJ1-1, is EAGVTQFPSHSVIEKGQTVTLRCDPISGHDNLYWYRRVMGKEIKFLLHFVKESKQDESGMPNNRFLAERTGGTYSTLKVQPAELEDSGVYFCASSQDIRTGKAFFGQGTRLTVV.

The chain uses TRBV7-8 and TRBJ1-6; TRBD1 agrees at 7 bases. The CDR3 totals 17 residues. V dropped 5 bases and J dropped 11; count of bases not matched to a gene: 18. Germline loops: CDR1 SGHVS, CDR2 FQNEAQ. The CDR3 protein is CASSPDRVWKVWTPLHF. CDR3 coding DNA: TGTGCCAGCAGCCCCGACAGGGTTTGGAAGGTTTGGACACCCCTCCACTTT.

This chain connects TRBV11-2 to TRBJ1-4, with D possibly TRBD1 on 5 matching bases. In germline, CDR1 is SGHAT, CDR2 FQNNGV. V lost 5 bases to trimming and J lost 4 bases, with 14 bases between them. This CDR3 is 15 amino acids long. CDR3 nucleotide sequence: TGTGCCAGCAGCCTTCAGGGCGGCCATAATGAAAAACTGTTTTTT. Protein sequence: CASSLQGGHNEKLFF.

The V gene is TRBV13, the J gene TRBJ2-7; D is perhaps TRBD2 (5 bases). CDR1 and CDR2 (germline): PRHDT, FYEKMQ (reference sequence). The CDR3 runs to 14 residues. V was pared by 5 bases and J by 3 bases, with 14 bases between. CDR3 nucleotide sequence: TGTGCCAGCAGCCAACCCCGCGGGCGCTACGAGCAGTACTTC. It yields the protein CASSQPRGRYEQYF.

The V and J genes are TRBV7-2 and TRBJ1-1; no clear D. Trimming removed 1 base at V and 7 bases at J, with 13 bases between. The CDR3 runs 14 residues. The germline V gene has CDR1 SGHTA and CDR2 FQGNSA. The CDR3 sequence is CASSLGALYCEAFF. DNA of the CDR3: TGTGCCAGCAGCTTAGGAGCCCTTTACTGTGAAGCTTTCTTT.

As DNA, the CDR3 is TGCGCCAGCAGCCAAGACCCAGGGCGCGGCTACACCTTC. This encodes CASSQDPGRGYTF. This chain links TRBV4-3 with TRBJ1-2, with D perhaps TRBD1 (5 bases). CDR1 and CDR2 from the germline V gene are LGHNA and YSLEER. V lost 0 bases and J 8 bases, leaving 10 bases between the germline ends. The CDR3 has 13 amino acids.

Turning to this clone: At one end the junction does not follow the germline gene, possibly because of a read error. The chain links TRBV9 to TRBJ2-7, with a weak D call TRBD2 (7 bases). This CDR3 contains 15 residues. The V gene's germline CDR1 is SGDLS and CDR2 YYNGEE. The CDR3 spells CASSVEPGGAYGQYF. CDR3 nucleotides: TGTGCCAGCAGCGTAGAACCGGGGGGCGCCTACGGGCAGTACTTC.

Written as DNA, the CDR3 is TGTGCCAGCAGCTACAGGGGGCCGAACACTGAAGCTTTCTTT. This encodes CASSYRGPNTEAFF. The chain carries TRBV27 and TRBJ1-1, with TRBD1 matching 9 bases. The CDR3 has 14 amino acids. The ends lost 6 bases at V and 1 base at J; junction bases unmatched: 3. The germline V gene encodes CDR1 MNHEY and CDR2 SMNVEV (reference sequence).

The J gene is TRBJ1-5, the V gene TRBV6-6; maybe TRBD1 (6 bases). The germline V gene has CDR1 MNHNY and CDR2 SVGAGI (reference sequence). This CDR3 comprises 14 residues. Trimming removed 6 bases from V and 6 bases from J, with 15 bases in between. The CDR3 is CASSSTGSGQPQHF. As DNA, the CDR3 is TGTGCCAGCAGCTCTACAGGGAGCGGTCAGCCCCAGCATTTT.

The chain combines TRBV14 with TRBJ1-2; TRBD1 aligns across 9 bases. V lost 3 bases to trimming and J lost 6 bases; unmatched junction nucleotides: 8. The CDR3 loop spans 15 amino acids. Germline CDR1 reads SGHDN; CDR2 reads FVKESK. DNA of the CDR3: TGTGCCAGCAGCCAGCTACAGGGGGCGCGAGATGGCTACACCTTC. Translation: CASSQLQGARDGYTF.

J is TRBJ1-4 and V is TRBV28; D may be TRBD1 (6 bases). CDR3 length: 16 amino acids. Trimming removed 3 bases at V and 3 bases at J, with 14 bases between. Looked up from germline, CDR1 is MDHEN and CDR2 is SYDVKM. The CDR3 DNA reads TGTGCCAGCAGTTTTGACCAGGGGATGCCTAATGAAAAACTGTTTTTT. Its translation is CASSFDQGMPNEKLFF.

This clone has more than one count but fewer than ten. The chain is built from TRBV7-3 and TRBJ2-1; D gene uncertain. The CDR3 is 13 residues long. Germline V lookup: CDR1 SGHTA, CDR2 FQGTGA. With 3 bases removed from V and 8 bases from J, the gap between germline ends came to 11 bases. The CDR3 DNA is TGTGCCAGCAGCTTTACCTTTGGGCATGAGCAGTTCTTC. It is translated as CASSFTFGHEQFF.

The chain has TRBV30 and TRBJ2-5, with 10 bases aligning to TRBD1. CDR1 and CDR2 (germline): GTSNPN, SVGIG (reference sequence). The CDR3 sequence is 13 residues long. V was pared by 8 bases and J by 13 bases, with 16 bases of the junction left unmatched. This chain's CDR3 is CAGTLSGTGVTYF. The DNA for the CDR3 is TGTGCCGGAACCCTATCCGGGACAGGGGTCACGTACTTC. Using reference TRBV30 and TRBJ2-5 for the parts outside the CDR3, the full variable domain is SQTIHQWPATLVQPVGSPLSLECTVEGTSNPNLYWYRQAAGRGLQLLFYSVGIGQISSEVPQNLSASRPQDRQFILSSKKLLLSDSGFYLCAGTLSGTGVTYFGPGTRLLVL.

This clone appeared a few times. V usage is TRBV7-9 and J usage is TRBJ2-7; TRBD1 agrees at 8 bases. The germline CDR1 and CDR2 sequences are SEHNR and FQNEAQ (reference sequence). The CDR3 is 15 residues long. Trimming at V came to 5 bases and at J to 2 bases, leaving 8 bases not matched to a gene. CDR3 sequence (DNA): TGTGCCAGCAGCGACTGGGACAGGCCAGCCTACGAGCAGTACTTC. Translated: CASSDWDRPAYEQYF.

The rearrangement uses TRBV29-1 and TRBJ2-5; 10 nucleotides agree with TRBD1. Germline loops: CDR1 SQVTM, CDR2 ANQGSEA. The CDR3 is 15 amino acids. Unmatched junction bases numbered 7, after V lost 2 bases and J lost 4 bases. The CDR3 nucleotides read TGCAGCGTTGAATCACCGGGGGACAGGGGAGAGACCCAGTACTTC. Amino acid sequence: CSVESPGDRGETQYF.

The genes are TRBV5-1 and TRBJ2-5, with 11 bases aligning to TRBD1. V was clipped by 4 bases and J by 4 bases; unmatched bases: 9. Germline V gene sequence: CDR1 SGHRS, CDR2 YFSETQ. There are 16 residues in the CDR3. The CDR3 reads CASSLSDRGRGETQYF. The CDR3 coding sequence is TGCGCCAGCAGCCTCTCGGACAGGGGGCGCGGAGAGACCCAGTACTTC.

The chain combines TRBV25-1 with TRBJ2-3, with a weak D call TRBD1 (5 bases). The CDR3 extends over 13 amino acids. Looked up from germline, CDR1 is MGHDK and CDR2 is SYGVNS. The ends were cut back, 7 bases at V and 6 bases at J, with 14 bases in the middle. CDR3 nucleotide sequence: TGTGCCAGCACCCCAGGGTGGCAGGATACGCAGTATTTT. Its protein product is CASTPGWQDTQYF.

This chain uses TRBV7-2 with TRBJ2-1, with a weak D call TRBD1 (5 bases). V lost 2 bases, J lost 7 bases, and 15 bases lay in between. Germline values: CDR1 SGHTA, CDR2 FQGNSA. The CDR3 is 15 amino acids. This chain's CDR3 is CASSLRGPTSNEQFF. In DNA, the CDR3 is TGTGCCAGCAGCTTAAGGGGCCCTACGTCGAATGAGCAGTTCTTC.